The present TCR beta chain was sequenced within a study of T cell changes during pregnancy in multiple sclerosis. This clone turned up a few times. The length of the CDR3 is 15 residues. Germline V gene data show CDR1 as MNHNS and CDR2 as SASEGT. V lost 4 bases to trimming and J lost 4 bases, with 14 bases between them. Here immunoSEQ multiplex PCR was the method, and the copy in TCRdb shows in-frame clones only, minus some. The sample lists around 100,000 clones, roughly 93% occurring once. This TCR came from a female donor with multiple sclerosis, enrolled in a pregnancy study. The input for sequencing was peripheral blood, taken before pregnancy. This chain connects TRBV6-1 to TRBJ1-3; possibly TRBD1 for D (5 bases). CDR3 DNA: TGTGCCAGCAGTGTCTACAGGACGAGGGGAAACACCATATATTTT. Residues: CASSVYRTRGNTIYF.